This passage covers 3 T cell receptor beta chains from one sample sequenced in a study of control samples from healthy donors and cancer patients. Here immunoSEQ multiplex PCR was the method, and the copy in TCRdb shows in-frame clones only, minus some. The table has some 140,000 clones, more than 90% seen once; the top ten hold 11%. The sample consisted of blood. Receptor source: a man between 25 and 39 years old in good health.

The V and J genes are TRBV6-5 and TRBJ2-7; tentative D call: TRBD2 (6 bases). Per germline, CDR1 MNHEY and CDR2 SVGAGI. This CDR3 spans 13 amino acids. V dropped 0 bases and J dropped 7 bases, with 10 bases sitting between them. The CDR3 nucleotides are TGTGCCAGCAGTTACTCCACCCGGGGGGAGCAGTACTTC. It is translated as CASSYSTRGEQYF.

The rearrangement links TRBV10-3 to TRBJ1-6, with 11 bases fitting TRBD1. With V trimmed by 5 bases and J by 7 bases, 10 bases remained unmatched. CDR1 and CDR2 (germline): ENHRY, SYGVKD. The CDR3 is 17 amino acids. CDR3 sequence (DNA): TGTGCCATCAGTTCGCATTTCGGGACAGGGGGAAATTCACCCCTCCACTTT. Its translation is CAISSHFGTGGNSPLHF.

The chain couples TRBV4-1 to TRBJ2-2; 8 nucleotides agree with TRBD1. Germline V gene lookup returns CDR1 MGHRA and CDR2 YSYEKL. CDR3 length equals 15 residues. V lost 2 bases and J lost 6; bases outside the gene matches: 5. CDR3 nucleotides: TGCGCCAGCAGCCAAAGAGTACAGGGGGCCGGGGAGCTGTTTTTT. Encoded protein: CASSQRVQGAGELFF.